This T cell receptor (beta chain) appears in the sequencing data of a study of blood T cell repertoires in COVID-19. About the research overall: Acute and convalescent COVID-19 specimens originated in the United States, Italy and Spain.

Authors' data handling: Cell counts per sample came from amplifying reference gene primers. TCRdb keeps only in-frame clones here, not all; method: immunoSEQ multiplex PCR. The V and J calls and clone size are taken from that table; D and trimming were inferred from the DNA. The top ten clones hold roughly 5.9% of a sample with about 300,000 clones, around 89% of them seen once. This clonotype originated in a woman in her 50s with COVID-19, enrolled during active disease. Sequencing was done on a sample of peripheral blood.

The CDR3 loop reads CAWSGGQAEKLFF. As DNA, the CDR3 is TGTGCCTGGAGTGGCGGGCAGGCGGAAAAACTGTTTTTT. This chain links TRBV30 with TRBJ1-4; no clear D. Germline V CDR1 and CDR2: GTSNPN, SVGIG (reference sequence). V lost 1 base to trimming and J lost 8 bases, with 11 bases between them. The CDR3 length is 13 residues.